One T cell receptor beta chain is described in this entry. The authors' processing: Amplification of reference gene primers was used by the study to estimate nucleated cell counts. Sequencing used immunoSEQ multiplex PCR; TCRdb keeps in-frame clones, though not all of them. The V and J calls and clone size come from that table; D and trimming were worked out from the DNA. Of over 200,000 clones listed, around 82% are singletons. Germline lookup yields CDR1 SGHTS and CDR2 YDEGEE. The CDR3 runs to 15 residues. Trimming removed 3 bases from V and 2 bases from J; junction bases left unmatched: 5. This sample is drawn from a study of blood T cell repertoires in COVID-19. Study overall: In each case, the material was cDNA or gDNA derived from T cells, B-cell-depleted T cells, or PBMCs.

The clonotype originates from a woman between 50 and 59 years old with acute or convalescent COVID-19. This rearrangement joins TRBV5-8 to TRBJ1-2; 9 positions match TRBD1. The sample comprised peripheral blood. The CDR3 spells CASSWDRERNYGYTF. The CDR3 DNA is TGTGCCAGCAGCTGGGACAGGGAGAGGAACTATGGCTACACCTTC.